The source of this T cell receptor (beta chain) is a study of shared clonotypes between healthy human individuals. Background on the study: The study used three CD4 naive, three CD4 memory, two CD8 naive and one CD8 memory plate per donor.

The study, taken as a whole, reports: Apart from blood, nothing was sampled; tissue repertoires likely differ. A reduction in generation probabilities was seen for non-shared clonotypes relative to those shared by all four donors.

The CDR3 extends over 15 amino acids. V shed 1 base and J shed 4 bases, with 12 bases lying between them. The germline V gene encodes CDR1 SGHDT and CDR2 YYEEEE. The protocol was immunoSEQ multiplex PCR, while the TCRdb copy is restricted to in-frame clones and leaves out a portion. The table lists some 680,000 clones, around four fifths of them singletons. A word on this clone: The antigen is unknown.

The source material was memory CD4+ T cells sorted from blood. Specified subset: CD45RA-negative fraction. The sequence was collected from a woman in her thirties in good health. The chain is built from TRBV5-6 and TRBJ1-3, with D perhaps TRBD1 (5 bases). The CDR3 DNA sequence: TGTGCCAGCAGCTTGACCGGGACGGTAGGAAACACCATATATTTT. Translating gives CASSLTGTVGNTIYF.